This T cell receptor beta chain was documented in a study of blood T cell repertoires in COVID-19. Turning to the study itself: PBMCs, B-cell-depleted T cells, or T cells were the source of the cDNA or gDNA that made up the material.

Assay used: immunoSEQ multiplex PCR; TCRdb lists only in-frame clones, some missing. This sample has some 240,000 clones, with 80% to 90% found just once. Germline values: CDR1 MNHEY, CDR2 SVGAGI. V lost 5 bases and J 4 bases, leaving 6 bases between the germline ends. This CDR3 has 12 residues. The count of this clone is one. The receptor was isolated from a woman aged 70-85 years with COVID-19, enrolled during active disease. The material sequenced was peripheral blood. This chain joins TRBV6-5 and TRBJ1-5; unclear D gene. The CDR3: CASSRVNQPQHF. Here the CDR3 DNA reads TGTGCCAGCAGTCGGGTGAATCAGCCCCAGCATTTT.